Listed below are T cell receptor beta chains from one sample, sequenced in a study of blood T cell repertoires in COVID-19. Only in-frame clones appear in the TCRdb table, and some are missing; sequencing was by immunoSEQ multiplex PCR. The sample includes around 400,000 clones, over 80% of them seen just once. The sample taken for sequencing was PBMCs or T cells enriched from blood (not recorded which). The origin of the receptors is a woman aged 45-65 years who had recovered from COVID-19. The CDR3 runs from the conserved cysteine through the conserved F or W. The order of the fields is clone size, J gene, D gene, V gene, CDR3 protein, CDR3 DNA. A D gene is named only where the DNA matches it firmly. Only some rows state a clone size, as once, few, many or a class for expanded clones.

NA	TRBJ1-2	NA	TRBV7-2	CASSQDVRGDGGYTF	TGTGCCAGCAGCCAGGATGTCCGGGGGGATGGTGGCTACACCTTC
NA	TRBJ1-3	TRBD1	TRBV3-1/TRBV3-2	CASSQRTGARGNTIYF	TGTGCCAGCAGCCAGCGAACAGGGGCGCGAGGAAACACCATATATTTT
once	TRBJ1-2	NA	TRBV3-1/TRBV3-2	CASSQEGGYGYTF	TGTGCCAGCAGCCAAGAAGGGGGCTATGGCTACACCTTC
NA	TRBJ2-3	NA	TRBV7-3	CASSSHLVYSVKKTDTQYF	TGTGCCAGCAGCTCCCATCTAGTGTATAGTGTTAAAAAAACAGATACGCAGTATTTT
NA	TRBJ1-2	NA	TRBV4-1	CASSLIPGDGYGYTF	TGCGCCAGCAGCCTAATTCCAGGGGACGGGTATGGCTACACCTTC
NA	TRBJ1-2	NA	TRBV4-1	CASSQGGQMYGYTF	TGCGCCAGCAGCCAGGGTGGACAGATGTATGGCTACACCTTC
NA	TRBJ1-2	NA	TRBV6-5	CASSYRGGGYGYTF	TGTGCCAGCAGTTACAGGGGAGGAGGCTATGGCTACACCTTC
NA	TRBJ2-5	NA	TRBV7-6	CASSLAGQGYGTQYF	TGTGCCAGCAGCTTAGCAGGGCAGGGTTATGGTACCCAGTACTTC
NA	TRBJ2-7	NA	TRBV12-3/TRBV12-4	CASRSSVSYEQYF	TGTGCCAGCAGGTCTAGCGTCTCCTACGAGCAGTACTTC
NA	TRBJ2-1	TRBD2	TRBV19	CASTGASGGEFNEQFF	TGTGCCAGTACCGGGGCTAGCGGGGGGGAATTCAATGAGCAGTTCTTC
NA	TRBJ2-2	TRBD1	TRBV19	CASSQGRGLSGELFF	TGTGCCAGTAGCCAGGGCAGGGGGTTGTCCGGGGAGCTGTTTTTT
NA	TRBJ2-3	TRBD2	TRBV5-1	CASSPSGASTDTQYF	TGCGCCAGCAGCCCAAGCGGGGCTAGCACAGATACGCAGTATTTT
NA	TRBJ2-2	NA	TRBV18	CASSPQGQNTGELFF	TGTGCCAGCTCACCACAGGGACAGAACACCGGGGAGCTGTTTTTT
NA	TRBJ2-5	NA	TRBV5-6	CASSPGLETQYF	TGTGCCAGCAGCCCAGGGTTAGAGACCCAGTACTTC
NA	TRBJ2-2	TRBD1	TRBV19	CASSDWTGATGELFF	TGTGCCAGTAGTGACTGGACAGGGGCCACCGGGGAGCTGTTTTTT
NA	TRBJ2-2	TRBD1	TRBV6-4	CASSEIQGTGELFF	TGTGCCAGCAGTGAAATACAGGGGACCGGGGAGCTGTTTTTT
once	TRBJ2-3	NA	TRBV19	CASSLRGTPPHTQYF	TGTGCCAGCAGTTTAAGGGGGACCCCACCCCATACGCAGTATTTT
NA	TRBJ1-4	TRBD1	TRBV6-5	CASTESTGRGEKLFF	TGTGCCAGCACCGAATCGACAGGGCGAGGTGAAAAACTGTTTTTT
NA	TRBJ1-1	TRBD1	TRBV4-1	CASSQDGTGSSRDTEAFF	TGCGCCAGCAGCCAAGATGGGACAGGCTCTAGTAGGGACACTGAAGCTTTCTTT